This T cell receptor (beta chain) emerged from a study of blood T cell repertoires in COVID-19. Profiling relied on immunoSEQ multiplex PCR, and the TCRdb table lists in-frame clones only, not all of them. The sample includes around 300,000 clones, 89% of them seen just once. Trimming removed 3 bases from V and 4 bases from J, with 19 bases in between. The germline gives CDR1 SGHNT, CDR2 YENEEA. This CDR3 comprises 16 residues. Cohorts were determined from participant-reported clinical history. Either two negative PCRs, clearance, or symptom resolution qualified Cohort 3 donors as recovered. Sequenced sample: PBMCs or T cells enriched from blood (not recorded which). This clonotype was sampled from a woman under 40 who had recovered from COVID-19. The V and J genes are TRBV11-3 and TRBJ2-7, with D possibly being TRBD1 (5 bases). The CDR3 is CASSFPDTRDKYEQYF. In DNA, the CDR3 is TGTGCCAGCAGCTTCCCGGACACCCGAGACAAATACGAGCAGTACTTC.